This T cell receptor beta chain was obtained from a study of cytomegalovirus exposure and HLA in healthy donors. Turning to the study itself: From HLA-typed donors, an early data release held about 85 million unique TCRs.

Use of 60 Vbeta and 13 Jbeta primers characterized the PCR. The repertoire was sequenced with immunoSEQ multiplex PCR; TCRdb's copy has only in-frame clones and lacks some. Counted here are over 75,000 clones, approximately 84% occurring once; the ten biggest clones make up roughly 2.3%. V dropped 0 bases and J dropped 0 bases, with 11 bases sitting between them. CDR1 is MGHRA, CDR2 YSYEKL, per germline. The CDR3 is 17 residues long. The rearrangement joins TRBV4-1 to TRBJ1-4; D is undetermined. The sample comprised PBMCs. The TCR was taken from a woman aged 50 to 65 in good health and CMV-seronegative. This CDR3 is CASSQDGTAATNEKLFF. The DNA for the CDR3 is TGCGCCAGCAGCCAAGATGGAACAGCGGCAACTAATGAAAAACTGTTTTTT.